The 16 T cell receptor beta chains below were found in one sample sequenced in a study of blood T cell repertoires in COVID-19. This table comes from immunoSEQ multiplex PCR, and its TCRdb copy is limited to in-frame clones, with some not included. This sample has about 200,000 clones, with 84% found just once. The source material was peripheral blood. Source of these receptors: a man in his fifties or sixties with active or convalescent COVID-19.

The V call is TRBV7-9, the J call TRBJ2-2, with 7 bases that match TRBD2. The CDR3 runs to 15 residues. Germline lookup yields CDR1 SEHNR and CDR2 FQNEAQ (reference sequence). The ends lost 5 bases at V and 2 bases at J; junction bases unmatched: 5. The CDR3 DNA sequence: TGTGCCAGCAGCGGGACTAACCTTAACACCGGGGAGCTGTTTTTT. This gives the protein CASSGTNLNTGELFF.

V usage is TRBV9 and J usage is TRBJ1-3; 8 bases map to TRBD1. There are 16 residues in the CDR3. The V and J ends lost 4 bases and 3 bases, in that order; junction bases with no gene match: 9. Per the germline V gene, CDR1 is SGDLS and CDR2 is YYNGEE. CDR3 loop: CASSSPTGVYGNTIYF. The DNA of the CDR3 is TGTGCCAGCAGCTCGCCGACAGGGGTCTATGGAAACACCATATATTTT. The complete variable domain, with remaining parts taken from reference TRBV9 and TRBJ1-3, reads DSGVTQTPKHLITATGQRVTLRCSPRSGDLSVYWYQQSLDQGLQFLIQYYNGEERAKGNILERFSAQQFPDLHSELNLSSLELGDSALYFCASSSPTGVYGNTIYFGEGSWLTVV.

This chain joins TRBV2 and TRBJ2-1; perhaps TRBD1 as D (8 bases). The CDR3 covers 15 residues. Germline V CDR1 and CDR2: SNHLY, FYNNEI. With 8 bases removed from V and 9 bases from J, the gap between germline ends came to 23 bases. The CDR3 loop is CASRFGGQGAGEQFF. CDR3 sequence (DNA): TGTGCCAGCCGTTTCGGGGGGCAGGGGGCAGGTGAGCAGTTCTTC.

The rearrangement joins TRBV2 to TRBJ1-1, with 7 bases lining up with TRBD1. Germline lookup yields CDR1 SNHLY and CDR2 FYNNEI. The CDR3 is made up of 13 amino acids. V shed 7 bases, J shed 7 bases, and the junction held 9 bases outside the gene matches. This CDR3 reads CASTDFRDSEAFF. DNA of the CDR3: TGTGCCAGCACCGATTTCCGGGACAGTGAAGCTTTCTTT.

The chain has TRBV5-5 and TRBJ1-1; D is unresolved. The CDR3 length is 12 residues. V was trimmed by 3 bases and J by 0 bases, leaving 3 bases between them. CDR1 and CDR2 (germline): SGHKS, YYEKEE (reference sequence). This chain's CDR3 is CASSSMNTEAFF. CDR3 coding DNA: TGTGCCAGCAGCTCCATGAACACTGAAGCTTTCTTT.

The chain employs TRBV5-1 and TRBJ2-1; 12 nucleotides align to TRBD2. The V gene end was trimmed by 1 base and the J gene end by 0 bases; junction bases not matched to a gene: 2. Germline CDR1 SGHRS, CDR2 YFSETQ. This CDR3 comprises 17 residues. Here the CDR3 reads CASSLPTSGSSYNEQFF. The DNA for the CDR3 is TGCGCCAGCAGCTTGCCGACTAGCGGGAGCTCCTACAATGAGCAGTTCTTC.

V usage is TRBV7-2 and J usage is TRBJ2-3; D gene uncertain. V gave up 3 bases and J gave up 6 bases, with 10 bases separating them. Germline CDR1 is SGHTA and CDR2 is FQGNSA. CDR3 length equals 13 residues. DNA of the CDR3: TGTGCCAGCAGCTTCGCCACCGGGGATACGCAGTATTTT. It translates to CASSFATGDTQYF.

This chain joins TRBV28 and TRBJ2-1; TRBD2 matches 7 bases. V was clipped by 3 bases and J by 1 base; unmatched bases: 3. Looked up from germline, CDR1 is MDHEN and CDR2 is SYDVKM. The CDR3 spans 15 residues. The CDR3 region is CASSLIGGSYNEQFF. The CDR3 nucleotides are TGTGCCAGCAGTTTGATCGGGGGGTCCTACAATGAGCAGTTCTTC.

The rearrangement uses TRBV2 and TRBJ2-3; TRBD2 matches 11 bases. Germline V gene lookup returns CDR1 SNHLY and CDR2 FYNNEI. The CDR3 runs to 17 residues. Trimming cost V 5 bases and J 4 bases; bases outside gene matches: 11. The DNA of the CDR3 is TGTGCCAGCAGTAAAGAGGATAGCGGGGGGGCCTCAGATACGCAGTATTTT. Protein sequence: CASSKEDSGGASDTQYF.

The CDR3 region is CASSPPGLAGGEVAEQFF. CDR3 DNA sequence: TGTGCCAGCAGCCCACCCGGACTAGCGGGAGGGGAAGTGGCTGAGCAGTTCTTC. The chain combines TRBV3-1 (or the pseudogene TRBV3-2) with TRBJ2-1, with 15 bases that match TRBD2. The CDR3 has 18 amino acids. CDR1 and CDR2 from the germline V gene are LGHDT and YNNKEL (reference sequence). V lost 4 bases to trimming and J lost 9 bases; unmatched junction nucleotides: 13.

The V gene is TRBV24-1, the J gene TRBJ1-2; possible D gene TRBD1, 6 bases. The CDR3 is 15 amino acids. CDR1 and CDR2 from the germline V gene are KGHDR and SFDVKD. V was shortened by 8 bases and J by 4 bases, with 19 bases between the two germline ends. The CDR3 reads CATKRPSGEIYGYTF. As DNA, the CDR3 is TGTGCCACCAAGCGACCGTCAGGGGAAATCTATGGCTACACCTTC.

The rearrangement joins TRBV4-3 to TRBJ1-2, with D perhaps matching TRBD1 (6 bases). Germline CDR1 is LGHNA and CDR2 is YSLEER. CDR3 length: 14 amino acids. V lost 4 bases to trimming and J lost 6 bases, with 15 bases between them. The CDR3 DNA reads TGCGCCAGCAGCCCGGGAGGGGAGGGGGATGGCTACACCTTC. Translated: CASSPGGEGDGYTF.

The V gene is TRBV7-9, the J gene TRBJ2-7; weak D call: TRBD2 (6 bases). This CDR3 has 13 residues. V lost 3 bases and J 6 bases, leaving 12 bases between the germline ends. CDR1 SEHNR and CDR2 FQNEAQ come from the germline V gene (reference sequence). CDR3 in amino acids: CASSLGGAGEQYF. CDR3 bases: TGTGCCAGCAGCTTGGGGGGAGCTGGCGAGCAGTACTTC.

CDR3 residues: CASSVCPRREGADEQFF. Here the CDR3 DNA reads TGTGCCAGCAGTGTGTGCCCCCGGCGGGAGGGCGCGGATGAGCAGTTCTTC. This sequence joins TRBV6-4 and TRBJ2-1, with 9 bases lining up with TRBD2. Germline V CDR1 and CDR2: MRHNA, SNTAGT. J lost 8 bases, V lost 4 bases, and 15 bases had no gene match. CDR3 length equals 17 residues.

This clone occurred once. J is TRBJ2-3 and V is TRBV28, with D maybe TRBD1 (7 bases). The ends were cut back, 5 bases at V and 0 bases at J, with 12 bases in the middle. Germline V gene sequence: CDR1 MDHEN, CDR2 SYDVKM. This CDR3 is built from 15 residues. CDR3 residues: CASSLRGDSTDTQYF. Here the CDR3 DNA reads TGTGCCAGCAGTCTCAGGGGGGATAGCACAGATACGCAGTATTTT.

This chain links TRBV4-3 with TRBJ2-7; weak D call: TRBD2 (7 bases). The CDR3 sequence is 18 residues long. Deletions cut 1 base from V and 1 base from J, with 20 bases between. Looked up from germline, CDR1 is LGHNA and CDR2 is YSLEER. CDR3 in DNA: TGCGCCAGCAGCCAAGGGGTGGGGGCGAGCGGGACTTCCTACGAGCAGTACTTC. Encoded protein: CASSQGVGASGTSYEQYF.